Below are 31 T cell receptor beta chains sequenced from a single sample in a study of PD-L1 blockade in urothelial cancer. The assay was immunoSEQ multiplex PCR, and TCRdb's table has in-frame clones only and misses some. Of around 50,000 clones in the sample, 70% to 85% were seen once. Time point here: peripheral blood 6 weeks after treatment start. The sequences come from PBMCs, collected around atezolizumab (anti-PD-L1) treatment. Receptors were obtained from a man aged 45-60 years with urothelial cancer.

The chain uses TRBV7-9 and TRBJ2-7; 7 bases align to TRBD1. With 5 bases clipped from V and 2 bases from J, the junction kept 9 bases outside the gene matches. Germline CDR1 reads SEHNR; CDR2 reads FQNEAQ (reference sequence). This CDR3 spans 15 amino acids. In DNA form, the CDR3 reads TGTGCCAGCAGCACTGACAGGGAACCACCCTACGAGCAGTACTTC. Translating it yields CASSTDREPPYEQYF.

This clone was recorded only once. The chain links TRBV5-1 to TRBJ2-3; perhaps TRBD1 as D (5 bases). CDR1 and CDR2 from the germline V gene are SGHRS and YFSETQ. V lost 0 bases to trimming and J lost 1 base, with 9 bases between them. This CDR3 region has 15 residues. The CDR3 sequence: CASSLVQVRTDTQYF. CDR3 sequence (DNA): TGCGCCAGCAGCTTGGTACAGGTCCGCACAGATACGCAGTATTTT.

The rearrangement links TRBV5-5 to TRBJ1-1, with D possibly being TRBD1 (5 bases). This CDR3 has 17 amino acids. Germline lookup yields CDR1 SGHKS and CDR2 YYEKEE (reference sequence). The V and J ends lost 0 bases and 2 bases respectively, with 17 bases between them. CDR3 nucleotides: TGTGCCAGCAGCTTGGGGGCGGGGGTAGGATTTAACACTGAAGCTTTCTTT. Translating it yields CASSLGAGVGFNTEAFF.

J is TRBJ2-7 and V is TRBV5-4; weak D call: TRBD2 (5 bases). This CDR3 is built from 11 residues. Germline lookup yields CDR1 SGHNT and CDR2 YYREEE (reference sequence). Trimming cost V 7 bases and J 7 bases, with 12 bases left between them. This CDR3 is CASRTGNEQYF. DNA for the CDR3: TGTGCCAGCCGGACGGGGAATGAGCAGTACTTC. Complete variable domain (other parts from reference TRBV5-4 and TRBJ2-7): ETGVTQSPTHLIKTRGQQVTLRCSSQSGHNTVSWYQQALGQGPQFIFQYYREEENGRGNFPPRFSGLQFPNYSSELNVNALELDDSALYLCASRTGNEQYFGPGTRLTVT.

The rearrangement links TRBV21-1 to TRBJ2-2; the table assigns TRBD2, which was not confirmed against the DNA. TRBV21-1 is assigned pseudogene status. This CDR3 comprises 14 residues. The CDR3 DNA follows: TGTGCCAGCAGCAAATTGGAGGGGCCCGGGGAGCTGTTTTTT. Amino acids: CASSKLEGPGELFF.

This chain joins TRBV7-9 and TRBJ2-1; tentatively, D is TRBD2 (6 bases). The CDR3 runs to 15 residues. Germline values: CDR1 SEHNR, CDR2 FQNEAQ (reference sequence). With 2 bases removed from V and 8 bases from J, the gap between germline ends came to 16 bases. The CDR3 DNA sequence: TGTGCCAGCAGCTTATTCGGGGGAAATGTACATGAGCAGTTCTTC. As protein: CASSLFGGNVHEQFF. The variable domain in full, with the rest retrieved from reference TRBV7-9 and TRBJ2-1, is DTGVSQNPRHKITKRGQNVTFRCDPISEHNRLYWYRQTLGQGPEFLTYFQNEAQLEKSRLLSDRFSAERPKGSFSTLEIQRTEQGDSAMYLCASSLFGGNVHEQFFGPGTRLTVL.

This chain links TRBV5-4 with TRBJ2-1; 8 nucleotides align to TRBD2. Germline CDR1 reads SGHNT; CDR2 reads YYREEE (reference sequence). The CDR3 covers 15 residues. V shed 6 bases, J shed 6 bases, and the junction held 11 bases outside the gene matches. CDR3 loop: CASTLISGGPNEQFF. In DNA, the CDR3 is TGTGCCAGCACCCTAATTTCGGGAGGGCCCAATGAGCAGTTCTTC.

The chain has TRBV6-1 and TRBJ2-1; a weak D match, TRBD1 (6 bases). V gave up 4 bases and J gave up 6 bases, with 10 bases separating them. CDR3 length: 13 amino acids. The germline V gene encodes CDR1 MNHNS and CDR2 SASEGT. CDR3 in DNA: TGTGCCAGCAGTGCCGACAGGACCAATGAGCAGTTCTTC. This sequence encodes CASSADRTNEQFF.

The V and J genes are TRBV11-2 and TRBJ2-7; TRBD1 aligns across 7 bases. CDR3 length: 15 residues. J gave up 2 bases and V 5 bases, and 9 bases lay outside the gene matches. Per germline, CDR1 SGHAT and CDR2 FQNNGV. CDR3 residues: CASSPGQASTYEQYF. CDR3 DNA: TGTGCCAGCAGCCCCGGACAGGCGTCCACCTACGAGCAGTACTTC.

The rearrangement links TRBV4-3 to TRBJ2-1; a weak D match, TRBD2 (6 bases). Germline loops: CDR1 LGHNA, CDR2 YSLEER. The V end was cut by 0 bases, the J end by 12 bases, with 12 bases between. The CDR3 length is 13 residues. The CDR3, as DNA: TGCGCCAGCAGCCAAGATTACGACGGGAGGCAGTTCTTC. Amino acids: CASSQDYDGRQFF.

J is TRBJ1-4 and V is TRBV29-1; TRBD1 agrees at 8 bases. Germline V gene lookup returns CDR1 SQVTM and CDR2 ANQGSEA. CDR3 size: 14 residues. Unmatched junction bases numbered 8, after V lost 4 bases and J lost 7 bases. The CDR3 DNA reads as TGCAGCGTTGGCGTGGGGACAGGACGTGAAAAACTGTTTTTT. Protein product: CSVGVGTGREKLFF.

The chain employs TRBV5-4 and TRBJ2-7; TRBD1 might be the D (5 bases). From germline, CDR1 is SGHNT and CDR2 YYREEE (reference sequence). V lost 5 bases to trimming and J lost 2 bases, with 14 bases between them. This CDR3 region has 14 residues. The CDR3 loop is CASRQAVETYEQYF. CDR3 coding DNA: TGTGCCAGCAGACAGGCGGTAGAAACCTACGAGCAGTACTTC.

The CDR3 here is CASSSGGLAGFEQYF. CDR3 sequence (DNA): TGTGCCAGCAGCTCTGGGGGACTAGCGGGTTTCGAGCAGTACTTC. V usage is TRBV5-4 and J usage is TRBJ2-7; the match to TRBD2 covers 12 bases. The germline CDR1 and CDR2 sequences are SGHNT and YYREEE (reference sequence). The CDR3 length is 15 residues. Germline trimming cut 3 bases from V and 6 bases from J; bases unmatched to any gene: 7. The entire variable domain, with the rest obtained from reference TRBV5-4 and TRBJ2-7, is as follows: ETGVTQSPTHLIKTRGQQVTLRCSSQSGHNTVSWYQQALGQGPQFIFQYYREEENGRGNFPPRFSGLQFPNYSSELNVNALELDDSALYLCASSSGGLAGFEQYFGPGTRLTVT.

The chain carries TRBV10-2 and TRBJ1-6; 7 positions agree with TRBD1. V trimming: 6 bases; J trimming: 6 bases; junction bases outside the gene matches: 2. CDR3 length: 13 amino acids. Germline values: CDR1 WSHSY, CDR2 SAAADI. CDR3 protein: CASRAGGNSPLHF. The CDR3 coding sequence is TGCGCCAGCAGGGCAGGGGGTAATTCACCCCTCCACTTT.

The V gene is TRBV7-6, the J gene TRBJ2-3; 7 bases map to TRBD1. The CDR3 runs 14 residues. J lost 4 bases, V lost 6 bases, and 7 bases had no gene match. Per germline, CDR1 SGHVS and CDR2 FNYEAQ. The CDR3 region is CASSKVGGSDTQYF. The CDR3 DNA sequence: TGTGCCAGCAGTAAGGTAGGGGGCTCAGATACGCAGTATTTT.

V gene TRBV6-5 combines with J gene TRBJ2-7; TRBD2 is a possible D gene (6 bases). Trimming stripped 5 bases from V and 5 bases from J, with 7 bases between. The CDR3 is made up of 11 amino acids. The V gene's germline CDR1 is MNHEY and CDR2 SVGAGI. CDR3 bases: TGTGCCAGCAGTCGACTAGACGAGCAGTACTTC. As protein: CASSRLDEQYF.

CDR3 region: CASSQDLRVSSPLHF. Written as DNA, the CDR3 is TGTGCCAGCAGCCAAGACCTCAGGGTTAGTTCACCCCTCCACTTT. V and J are TRBV14 and TRBJ1-6; possible D gene TRBD1, 5 bases. V was trimmed by 0 bases and J by 9 bases, leaving 12 bases between them. The length of the CDR3 is 15 residues. CDR1 is SGHDN and CDR2 is FVKESK in the germline V gene.

The chain employs TRBV28 and TRBJ2-2; 14 bases are shared with TRBD2. V was clipped by 5 bases and J by 5 bases; unmatched bases: 1. The CDR3 contains 15 residues. CDR1 and CDR2 (germline): MDHEN, SYDVKM. CDR3 bases: TGTGCCAGCAGTCGACTAGCGGGAGGGACCGGGGAGCTGTTTTTT. Its translation is CASSRLAGGTGELFF.

V is TRBV18 and J is TRBJ2-3; the match to TRBD2 covers 9 bases. With V trimmed by 3 bases and J by 4 bases, 8 bases remained unmatched. CDR1 KGHSH and CDR2 LQKENI come from the germline V gene. There are 16 residues in the CDR3. The CDR3 bases are TGTGCCAGCTCACCGCTTAGCGGGGGTTTCGCAGATACGCAGTATTTT. Translating it yields CASSPLSGGFADTQYF.

This clone came up a few times. The rearrangement uses TRBV6-4 and TRBJ2-1, with 11 bases matching TRBD2. Trimming at V came to 3 bases and at J to 4 bases, leaving 2 bases not matched to a gene. The CDR3 spans 15 residues. Per the germline V gene, CDR1 is MRHNA and CDR2 is SNTAGT. CDR3 sequence: CASSETSGEYNEQFF. CDR3 coding DNA: TGTGCCAGCAGTGAGACTAGCGGGGAGTACAATGAGCAGTTCTTC.

The rearrangement joins TRBV2 to TRBJ1-1, with 7 bases matching TRBD1. Unmatched junction bases numbered 7, after V lost 8 bases and J lost 1 base. There are 14 residues in the CDR3. Germline CDR1 and CDR2: SNHLY and FYNNEI. CDR3 in DNA: TGTGCCAGCCAGAGGACAGGCCAGAACACTGAAGCTTTCTTT. Encoded protein: CASQRTGQNTEAFF.

The chain uses TRBV4-1 and TRBJ1-4; 10 nucleotides match TRBD1. The CDR3 contains 21 residues. Germline values: CDR1 MGHRA, CDR2 YSYEKL. V dropped 5 bases and J dropped 0; count of bases not matched to a gene: 18. CDR3 in DNA: TGCGCCAGCAGCATCATTCTCCCTCCGGGACAGGGGCTTGCAACTAATGAAAAACTGTTTTTT. It is translated as CASSIILPPGQGLATNEKLFF.

Here the CDR3 DNA reads TGTGCCAGCAGCTTATCTAGCGGGGGGGTCCGAGCCAAAAACATTCAGTACTTC. This gives the protein CASSLSSGGVRAKNIQYF. The V gene is TRBV7-9, the J gene TRBJ2-4; the match to TRBD2 covers 12 bases. Germline CDR1 SEHNR, CDR2 FQNEAQ (reference sequence). CDR3 size: 18 residues. V was clipped by 2 bases and J by 0 bases; unmatched bases: 5.

This clone came up a few times. V gene TRBV20-1 combines with J gene TRBJ1-3; D is ambiguous. This CDR3 has 11 amino acids. The germline CDR1 and CDR2 sequences are DFQATT and SNEGSKA (reference sequence). Trimming pared 4 bases from V and 1 base from J, leaving 2 bases between. The chain's CDR3 is CSAISGNTIYF. The DNA of the CDR3 is TGCAGTGCTATATCTGGAAACACCATATATTTT.

CDR3 bases: TGCGCCAGCAGCTTGGGGACCTACAGGGGTGACGGCTACACCTTC. Translated, it gives CASSLGTYRGDGYTF. J is TRBJ1-2 and V is TRBV5-1; 7 nucleotides align to TRBD1. Germline V gives CDR1 SGHRS, CDR2 YFSETQ. V shed 0 bases, J shed 8 bases, and the junction held 10 bases outside the gene matches. There are 15 residues in the CDR3.

The rearrangement links TRBV5-1 to TRBJ2-1; 7 bases match TRBD2. J lost 7 bases, V lost 7 bases, and 8 bases had no gene match. The germline V gene encodes CDR1 SGHRS and CDR2 YFSETQ. The CDR3 totals 13 residues. As DNA, the CDR3 is TGCGCCAGCCGAGGGAGGGCCGGTAATGAGCAGTTCTTC. Translating it yields CASRGRAGNEQFF.

CDR3 DNA sequence: TGCGCCAGCAGCCAAGACAGGGTGGCAAATGGCTACACCTTC. Amino acid sequence: CASSQDRVANGYTF. The rearrangement links TRBV4-1 to TRBJ1-2, with D possibly being TRBD1 (5 bases). The CDR3 is made up of 14 amino acids. V gave up 0 bases and J gave up 6 bases, with 11 bases separating them. The germline V gene has CDR1 MGHRA and CDR2 YSYEKL.

The rearrangement uses TRBV30 and TRBJ2-3, with D tentatively TRBD2 (5 bases). The CDR3 is 11 residues long. V was trimmed by 7 bases and J by 7 bases, leaving 12 bases between them. The V gene's germline CDR1 is GTSNPN and CDR2 SVGIG (reference sequence). The CDR3 DNA is TGTGCCTCCGCGGGCCTCAATACGCAGTATTTT. Protein product: CASAGLNTQYF.

For this clone: The junction departs from germline at one end; a sequencing error may be responsible. V and J are TRBV7-6 and TRBJ2-1, with D maybe TRBD2 (6 bases). This CDR3 is 16 amino acids long. Germline V gene data show CDR1 as SGHVS and CDR2 as FNYEAQ. CDR3 loop: CASSSGSSVPQGVLLF. In DNA, the CDR3 is TGTGCCAGCAGTTCCGGGAGCAGTGTCCCTCAAGGGGTGCTGCTCTTC.

This sequence joins TRBV27 and TRBJ2-1; D gene unclear. V was cut by 11 bases and J by 2 bases, with 16 bases left in between. Germline V gene data show CDR1 as MNHEY and CDR2 as SMNVEV (reference sequence). The CDR3 totals 14 residues. CDR3 sequence (DNA): TGTGCCGCAGCCCAACAGTCCCCCTACAATGAGCAGTTCTTC. Translation: CAAAQQSPYNEQFF.

The chain combines TRBV2 with TRBJ1-4; D perhaps matches TRBD1 (6 bases). The CDR3 is 15 residues long. Between the trimmed V and J ends, which lost 6 bases and 7 bases, there was a span of 18 bases. Per germline, CDR1 SNHLY and CDR2 FYNNEI. Here the CDR3 DNA reads TGTGCCAGCAGCCCTCCTACAGGGTTAGGTGAAAAACTGTTTTTT. The encoded protein is CASSPPTGLGEKLFF.